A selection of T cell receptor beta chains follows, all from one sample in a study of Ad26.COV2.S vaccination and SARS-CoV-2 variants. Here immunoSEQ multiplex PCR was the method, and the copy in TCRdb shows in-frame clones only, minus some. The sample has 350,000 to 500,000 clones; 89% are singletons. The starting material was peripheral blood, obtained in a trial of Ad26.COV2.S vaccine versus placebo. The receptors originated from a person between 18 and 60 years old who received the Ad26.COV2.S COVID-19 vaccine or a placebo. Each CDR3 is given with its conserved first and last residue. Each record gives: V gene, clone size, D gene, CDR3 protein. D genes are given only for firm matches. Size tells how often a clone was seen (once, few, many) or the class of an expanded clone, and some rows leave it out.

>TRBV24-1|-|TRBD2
CATSDSRGAGPINEQFF
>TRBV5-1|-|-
CASSPYTGNYGYTF
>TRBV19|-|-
CASSMDGGYTDTQYF
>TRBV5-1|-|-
CASSLGAQGGFETQYF
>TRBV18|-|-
CASSPQTGSSEAFF
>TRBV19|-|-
CATQDGGVKYEQYF
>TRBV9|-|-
CASSVLGSYNEQFF
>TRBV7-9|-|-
CASSPRGAQETQYF
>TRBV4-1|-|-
CASRGQVTNEKLFF
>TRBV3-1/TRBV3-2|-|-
CASSLSTVNYGYTF
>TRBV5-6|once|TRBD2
CASRLAGVNEQFF
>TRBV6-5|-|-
CASSYSSGGPYGYTF
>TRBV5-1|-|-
CASSLAEGLNTEAFF
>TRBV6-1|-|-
CASSETAGGTEAFF
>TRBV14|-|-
CASSQGLGVRYEQYF
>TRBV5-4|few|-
CASSSRVRRTF
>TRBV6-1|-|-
CASSEEGYGYTF
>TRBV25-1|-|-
CASSDSGTYREKLFF
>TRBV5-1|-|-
CASSFIVQETQYF
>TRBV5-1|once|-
CASSLPSGTRGEKLFF
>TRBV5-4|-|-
CASRVDLTDTQYF
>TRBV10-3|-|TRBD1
CAISARQGGEQYF
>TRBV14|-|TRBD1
CASSHLRGQTSSGANVLTF
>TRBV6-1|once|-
CASSEAAASWVMNTEAFF
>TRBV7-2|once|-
CASSLARQGGYTF
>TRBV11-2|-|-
CASGGQINEKLFF
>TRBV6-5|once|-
CASMSSLSGNTIYF
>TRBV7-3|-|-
CASTPPPGHPFPHEQFF
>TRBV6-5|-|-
CASSYRRRGTDTQYF
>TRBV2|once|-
CASSRRLGFNSNQPQHF
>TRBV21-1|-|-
CASSKAVGMGDSGEQYF
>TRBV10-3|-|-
CAISSSGYQPQHF
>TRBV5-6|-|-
CASRLGRYKNEQFF
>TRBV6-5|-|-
CASSYGGMDTEAFF
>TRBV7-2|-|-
CASSLGFGRASGNTIYF
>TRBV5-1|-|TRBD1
CASSLRTGSMNTEAFF
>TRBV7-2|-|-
CASSLRPPAERPLYNEQFF
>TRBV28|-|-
CASSFGAGANYGYTF
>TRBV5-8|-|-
CASTSRGGYMPGETQYF
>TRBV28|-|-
CASRVTNTEAFF
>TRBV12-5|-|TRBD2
CASGLVRRLAGRTDTQYF
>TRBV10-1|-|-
CASSEKPQHF
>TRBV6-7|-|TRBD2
CASSYRPTPGTSGPAYNEQFF
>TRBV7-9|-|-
CASSWWRRGELFF
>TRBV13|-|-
CASSVGVRGYGYTF
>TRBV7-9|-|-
CASSLGTYNKQFF
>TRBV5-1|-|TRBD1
CASSPTYRGQETQYF
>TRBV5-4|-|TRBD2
CASSPPTSGISQETQYF
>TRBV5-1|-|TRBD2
CASSPTGLAGVYGKNIQYF